This TCR beta chain was documented in a study of T-cell memory formation after mild COVID-19. Study-wide background: Largely donor-specific sequence clusters came from a couple of donors. General study findings and limits: CD8+ contracting clones occupied EMRA, while CD4+ ones occupied mainly CM and EM. Later expanders leaned toward CD4+, whereas clones contracting from day 15 to 85 were balanced CD4/CD8. Second-wave clones that peaked on day 37 lacked confirmed SARS-CoV-2 specificity.

This clonotype was detected only a few times. Its target is unknown. The V and J ends lost 1 base and 10 bases respectively, with 20 bases between them. The CDR3 spans 16 residues. Germline V gives CDR1 SGHNT, CDR2 YENEEA. One entry per CDR3 protein results from TCRdb running MiXCR on the 5' RACE reads. The data show fewer than 250,000 distinct CDR3 sequences, 27% seen once. Material for sequencing was PBMCs or a T cell subset sorted from them (not recorded which). The V call is TRBV11-3, the J call TRBJ2-1; D gene uncertain. This clonotype originated in an adult woman who had mild COVID-19 (a few samples of this study predate the infection). Cell type and time point are not known. The CDR3 DNA reads as TGTGCCAGCAGCTTAGGTCCAGGTGGCGTGAGGACGGAGCAGTTCTTC. Translated: CASSLGPGGVRTEQFF. The complete variable domain, with remaining parts taken from reference TRBV11-3 and TRBJ2-1, reads EAGVVQSPRYKIIEKKQPVAFWCNPISGHNTLYWYLQNLGQGPELLIRYENEEAVDDSQLPKDRFSAERLKGVDSTLKIQPAELGDSAVYLCASSLGPGGVRTEQFFGPGTRLTVL.